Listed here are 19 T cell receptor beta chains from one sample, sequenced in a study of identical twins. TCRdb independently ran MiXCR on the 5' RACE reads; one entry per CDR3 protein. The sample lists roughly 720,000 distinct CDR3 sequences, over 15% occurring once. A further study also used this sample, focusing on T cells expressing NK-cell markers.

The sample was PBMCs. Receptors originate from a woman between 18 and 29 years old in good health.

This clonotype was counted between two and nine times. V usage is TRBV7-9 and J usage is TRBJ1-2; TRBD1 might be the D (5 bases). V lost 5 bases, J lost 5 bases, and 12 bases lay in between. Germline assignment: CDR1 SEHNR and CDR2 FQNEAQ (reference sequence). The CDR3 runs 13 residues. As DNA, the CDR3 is TGTGCCAGCAGCCTTGGGACGGAGTATGGCTACACCTTC. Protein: CASSLGTEYGYTF.

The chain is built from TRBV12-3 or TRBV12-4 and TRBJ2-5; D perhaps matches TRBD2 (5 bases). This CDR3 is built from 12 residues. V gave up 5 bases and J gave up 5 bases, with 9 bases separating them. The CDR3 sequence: CASSRELETQYF. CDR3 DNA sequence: TGTGCCAGCAGTCGGGAACTGGAGACCCAGTACTTC.

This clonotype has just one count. For the CDR3, the DNA is TGTGCCAGCTTACGAAACCGGGACAGTGCCCATGAGCAGTTCTTC. Protein: CASLRNRDSAHEQFF. J is TRBJ2-1 and V is TRBV18; 7 bases agree with TRBD1. This CDR3 has 15 residues. Per the germline V gene, CDR1 is KGHSH and CDR2 is LQKENI. V shed 7 bases, J shed 8 bases, and the junction held 14 bases outside the gene matches.

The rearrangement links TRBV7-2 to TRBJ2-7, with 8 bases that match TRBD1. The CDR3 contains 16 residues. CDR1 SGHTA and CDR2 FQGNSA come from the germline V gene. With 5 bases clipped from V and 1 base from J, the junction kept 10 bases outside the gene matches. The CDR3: CASSLIGQGLSYEQYF. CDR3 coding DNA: TGTGCCAGCAGCCTTATCGGACAGGGACTTTCCTACGAGCAGTACTTC. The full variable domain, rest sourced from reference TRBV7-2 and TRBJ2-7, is GAGVSQSPSNKVTEKGKDVELRCDPISGHTALYWYRQSLGQGLEFLIYFQGNSAPDKSGLPSDRFSAERTGGSVSTLTIQRTQQEDSAVYLCASSLIGQGLSYEQYFGPGTRLTVT.

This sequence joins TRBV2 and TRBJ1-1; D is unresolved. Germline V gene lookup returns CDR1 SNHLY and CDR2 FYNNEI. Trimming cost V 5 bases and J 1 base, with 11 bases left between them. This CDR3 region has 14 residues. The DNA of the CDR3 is TGTGCCAGCAGTCAAAACGGACCGAACACTGAAGCTTTCTTT. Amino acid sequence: CASSQNGPNTEAFF. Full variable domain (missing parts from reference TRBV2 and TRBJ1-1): EPEVTQTPSHQVTQMGQEVILRCVPISNHLYFYWYRQILGQKVEFLVSFYNNEISEKSEIFDDQFSVERPDGSNFTLKIRSTKLEDSAMYFCASSQNGPNTEAFFGQGTRLTVV.

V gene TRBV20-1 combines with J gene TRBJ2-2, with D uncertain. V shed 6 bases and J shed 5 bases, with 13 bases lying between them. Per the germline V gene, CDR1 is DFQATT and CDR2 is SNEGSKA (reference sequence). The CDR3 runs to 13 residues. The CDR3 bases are TGCAGTGCCCGGATTGCAGTTACCGGGGAGCTGTTTTTT. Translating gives CSARIAVTGELFF.

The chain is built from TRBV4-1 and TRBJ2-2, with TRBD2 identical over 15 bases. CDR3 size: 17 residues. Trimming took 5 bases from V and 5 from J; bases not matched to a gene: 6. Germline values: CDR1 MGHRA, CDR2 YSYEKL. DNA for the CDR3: TGCGCCAGCAGCGCCGGGACTAGCGGGAGGATAACCGGGGAGCTGTTTTTT. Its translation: CASSAGTSGRITGELFF.

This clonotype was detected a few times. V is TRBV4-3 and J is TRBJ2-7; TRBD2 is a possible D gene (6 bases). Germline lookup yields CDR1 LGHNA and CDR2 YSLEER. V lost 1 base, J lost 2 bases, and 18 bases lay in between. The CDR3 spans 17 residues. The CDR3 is CASSQGFGGGTPYEQYF. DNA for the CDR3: TGCGCCAGCAGCCAAGGTTTTGGGGGAGGCACCCCCTACGAGCAGTACTTC.

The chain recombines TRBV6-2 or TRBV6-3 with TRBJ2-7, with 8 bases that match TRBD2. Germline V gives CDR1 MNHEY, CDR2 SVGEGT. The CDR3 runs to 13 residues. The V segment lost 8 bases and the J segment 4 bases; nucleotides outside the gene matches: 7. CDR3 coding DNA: TGTGCCAGCGGTCCCAGCGGGAGTTACGAGCAGTACTTC. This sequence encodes CASGPSGSYEQYF.

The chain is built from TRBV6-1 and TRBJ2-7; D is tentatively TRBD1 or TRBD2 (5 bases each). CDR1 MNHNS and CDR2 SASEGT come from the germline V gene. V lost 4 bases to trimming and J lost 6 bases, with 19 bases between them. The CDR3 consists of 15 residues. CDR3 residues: CASSGWGFFGAEQYF. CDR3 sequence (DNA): TGTGCCAGCAGTGGTTGGGGGTTTTTCGGGGCCGAGCAGTACTTC.

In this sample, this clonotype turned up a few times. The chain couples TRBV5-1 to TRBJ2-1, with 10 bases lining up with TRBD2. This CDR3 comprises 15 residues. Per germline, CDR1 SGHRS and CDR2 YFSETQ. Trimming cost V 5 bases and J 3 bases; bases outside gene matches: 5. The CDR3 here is CASSPGLAFYNEQFF. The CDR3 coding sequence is TGCGCCAGCAGTCCGGGACTAGCGTTCTACAATGAGCAGTTCTTC.

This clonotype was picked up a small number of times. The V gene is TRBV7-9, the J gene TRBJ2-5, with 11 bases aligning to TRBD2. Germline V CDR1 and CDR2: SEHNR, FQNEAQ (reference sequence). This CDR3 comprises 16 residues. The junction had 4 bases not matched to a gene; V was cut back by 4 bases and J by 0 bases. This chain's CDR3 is CASSYTSGGYQETQYF. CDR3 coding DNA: TGTGCCAGCAGCTACACTAGCGGGGGATACCAAGAGACCCAGTACTTC.

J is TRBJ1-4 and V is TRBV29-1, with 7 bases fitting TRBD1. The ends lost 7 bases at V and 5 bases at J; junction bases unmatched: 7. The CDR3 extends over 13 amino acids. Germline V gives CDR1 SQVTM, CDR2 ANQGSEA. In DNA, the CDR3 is TGCAGCGAGTCCGGGACAGTGAATGAAAAACTGTTTTTT. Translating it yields CSESGTVNEKLFF. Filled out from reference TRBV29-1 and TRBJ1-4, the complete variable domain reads SAVISQKPSRDICQRGTSLTIQCQVDSQVTMMFWYRQQPGQSLTLIATANQGSEATYESGFVIDKFPISRPNLTFSTLTVSNMSPEDSSIYLCSESGTVNEKLFFGSGTQLSVL.

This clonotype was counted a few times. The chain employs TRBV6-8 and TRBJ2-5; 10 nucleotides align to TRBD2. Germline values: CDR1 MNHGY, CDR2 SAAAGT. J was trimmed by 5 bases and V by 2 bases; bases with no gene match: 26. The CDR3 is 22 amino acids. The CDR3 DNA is TGTGCCAGCAGTTACCCGGACCCCCCAGCGGGAGGGCCTATTATAAACGGGGAGACCCAGTACTTC. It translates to CASSYPDPPAGGPIINGETQYF.

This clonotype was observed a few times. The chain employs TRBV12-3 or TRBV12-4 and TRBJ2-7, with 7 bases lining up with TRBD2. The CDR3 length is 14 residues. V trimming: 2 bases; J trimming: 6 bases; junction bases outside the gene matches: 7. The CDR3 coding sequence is TGTGCCAGCAGTTTAAACGCGGGAGTCCTCGAGCAGTACTTC. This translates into CASSLNAGVLEQYF.

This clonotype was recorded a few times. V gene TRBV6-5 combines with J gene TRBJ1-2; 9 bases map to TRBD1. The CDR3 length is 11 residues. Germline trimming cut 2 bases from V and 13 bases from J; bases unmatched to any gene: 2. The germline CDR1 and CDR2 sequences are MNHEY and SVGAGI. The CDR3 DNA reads TGTGCCAGCAGTTACGGGACAGGGTGCACCTTC. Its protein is CASSYGTGCTF.

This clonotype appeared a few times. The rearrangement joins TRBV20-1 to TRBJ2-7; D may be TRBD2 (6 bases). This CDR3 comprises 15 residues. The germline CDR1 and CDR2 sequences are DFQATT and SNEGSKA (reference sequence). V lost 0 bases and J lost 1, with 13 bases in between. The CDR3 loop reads CSARDGLRGSYEQYF. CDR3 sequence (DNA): TGCAGTGCTAGAGATGGGCTTCGGGGGTCCTACGAGCAGTACTTC.

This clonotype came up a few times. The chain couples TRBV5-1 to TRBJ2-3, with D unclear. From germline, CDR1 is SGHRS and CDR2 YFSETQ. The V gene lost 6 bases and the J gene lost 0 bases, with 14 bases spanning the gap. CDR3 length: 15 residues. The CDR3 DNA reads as TGCGCCAGCACCCCTGGCGGCTCTAGCACAGATACGCAGTATTTT. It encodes CASTPGGSSTDTQYF.

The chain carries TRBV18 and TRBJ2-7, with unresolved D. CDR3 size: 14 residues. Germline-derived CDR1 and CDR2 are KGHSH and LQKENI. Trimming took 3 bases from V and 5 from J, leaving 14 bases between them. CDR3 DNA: TGTGCCAGCTCACCTGTAGCAAATAATAACGAGCAGTACTTC. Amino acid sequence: CASSPVANNNEQYF.